This TCR beta chain was captured in a study of CD8+CD57+ T cells in acquired aplastic anemia. V was clipped by 2 bases and J by 0 bases, with 8 bases between them. CDR1 is KGHSY, CDR2 FQNENV, per germline. The CDR3 runs 15 residues. Patients included in sequencing had previously demonstrated CD8+CD57+ cell expansion by flow cytometry. TCR beta VDJ and CDR3 profiles were obtained from a genomic DNA template. Via MiXCR, TCRdb re-called the reads, giving one row per CDR3 protein. The table shows under 500,000 distinct CDR3 sequences, with about a third occurring only once. This clonotype appeared many times.

The sequence came from a human donor with aplastic anemia. What was sequenced was sorted CD4+, CD8+, or CD8+CD57+ T cells (not recorded which) from PBMCs. V is TRBV16 and J is TRBJ1-3, with D perhaps matching TRBD1 (5 bases). The CDR3 loop reads CASSQQGGSGNTIYF. For the CDR3, the DNA is TGTGCCAGCAGCCAACAGGGAGGCTCTGGAAACACCATATATTTT.